This T cell receptor beta chain was profiled in a study of control samples from healthy donors and cancer patients (TCRdb year 2020). Spanning cysteine to phenylalanine, the CDR3 consists of 14 amino acids. The CDR3 DNA has 42 bases and is translated from base 1. The germline V gene supplies CDR1 SGHVS and CDR2 FQNEAQ. V lost 7 bases and J lost 0 bases; the stretch between them is 12 bases long. To prepare the library, the immunoSEQ multiplex PCR assay was applied. The source is immuneACCESS, and TCRdb retained only in-frame sequences with V and J called. Part of the clones is not carried over; for the studies checked, unresolved V genes explain less than half of this, and the remainder is unexplained. The sample data list around 170,000 clones, and around 87% of these were observed just once. Jointly, the top ten make up approximately 1.5% of the sample. Comment on this clone: Its antigen has not been determined. Nothing much larger sits one base from this clone, and base qualities are not available.

The sequence derives from a woman aged 45-59 years in good health. The chain is encoded by TRBV7-8 joined to TRBJ1-2; TRBD1 could be the D gene, as 5 bases match. Material for sequencing was blood. The CDR3 has the sequence CASTPGRANYGYTF. The DNA sequence is TGTGCCAGCACACCAGGGAGAGCTAACTATGGCTACACCTTC. Outside the CDR3, residues come from the reference TRBV7-8 and TRBJ1-2 proteins, so the full variable domain is: GAGVSQSPRYKVAKRGQDVALRCDPISGHVSLFWYQQALGQGPEFLTYFQNEAQLDKSGLPSDRFFAERPEGSVSTLKIQRTQQEDSAVYLCASTPGRANYGYTFGSGTRLTVV.